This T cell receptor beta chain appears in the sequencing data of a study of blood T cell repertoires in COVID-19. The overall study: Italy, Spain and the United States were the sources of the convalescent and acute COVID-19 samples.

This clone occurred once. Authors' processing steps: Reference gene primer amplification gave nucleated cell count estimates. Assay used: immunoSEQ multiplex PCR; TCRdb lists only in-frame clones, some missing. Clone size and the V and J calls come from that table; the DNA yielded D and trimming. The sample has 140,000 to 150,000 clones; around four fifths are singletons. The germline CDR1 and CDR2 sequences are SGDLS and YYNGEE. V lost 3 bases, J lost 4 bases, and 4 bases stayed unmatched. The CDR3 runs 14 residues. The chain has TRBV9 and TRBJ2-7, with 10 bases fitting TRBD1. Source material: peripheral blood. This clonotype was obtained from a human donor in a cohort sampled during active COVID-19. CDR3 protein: CASSAGTGDYEQYF. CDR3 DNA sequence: TGTGCCAGCAGCGCCGGGACAGGGGATTACGAGCAGTACTTC.